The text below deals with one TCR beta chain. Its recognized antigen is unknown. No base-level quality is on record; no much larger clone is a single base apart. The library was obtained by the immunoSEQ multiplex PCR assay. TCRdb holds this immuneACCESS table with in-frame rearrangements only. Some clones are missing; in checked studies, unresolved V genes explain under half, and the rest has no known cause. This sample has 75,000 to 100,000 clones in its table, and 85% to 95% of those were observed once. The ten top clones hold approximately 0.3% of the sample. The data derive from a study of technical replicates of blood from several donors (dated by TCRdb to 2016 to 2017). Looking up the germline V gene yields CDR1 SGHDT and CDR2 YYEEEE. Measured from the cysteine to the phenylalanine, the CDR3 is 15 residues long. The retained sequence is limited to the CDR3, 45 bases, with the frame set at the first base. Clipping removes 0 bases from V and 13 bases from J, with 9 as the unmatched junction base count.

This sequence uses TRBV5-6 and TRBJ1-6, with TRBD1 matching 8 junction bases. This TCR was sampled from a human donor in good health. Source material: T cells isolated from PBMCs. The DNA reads TGTGCCAGCAGCTTGGCGACAGGGGCCGCGGCCCCCCTCCACTTT. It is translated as CASSLATGAAAPLHF. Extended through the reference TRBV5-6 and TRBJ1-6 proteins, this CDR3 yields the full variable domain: DAGVTQSPTHLIKTRGQQVTLRCSPKSGHDTVSWYQQALGQGPQFIFQYYEEEERQRGNFPDRFSGHQFPNYSSELNVNALLLGDSALYLCASSLATGAAAPLHFGNGTRLTVT.